This is a list of T cell receptor beta chains from one sample in a study of PD-1 blockade in classical Hodgkin lymphoma. Measured with immunoSEQ multiplex PCR; TCRdb has only the in-frame clones, and not every one. The sample carries some 20,000 clones, roughly 70% recorded once. Sequences were derived from peripheral blood mononuclear cells (PBMCs), sampled at baseline. These TCRs come from a human donor with classical Hodgkin lymphoma. Each CDR3 is given with its conserved first and last residue. D genes are given only for firm matches. Clone size, where shown, is once, few, many, or a class for clones that have expanded.

CATSSWGTYEQYF | TGTGCCACCAGCAGTTGGGGTACCTACGAGCAGTACTTC | TRBV15 | . | TRBJ2-7 | .
CASSLTGNPQETQYF | TGTGCCAGCAGTCTGACAGGGAACCCTCAAGAGACCCAGTACTTC | TRBV6-1 | . | TRBJ2-5 | TRBD1
CASSEWGLAGGGELFF | TGTGCCAGCAGTGAATGGGGACTAGCCGGTGGCGGGGAGCTGTTTTTT | TRBV2 | . | TRBJ2-2 | TRBD2
CSGGQGNTEAFF | TGCAGCGGGGGACAGGGGAACACTGAAGCTTTCTTT | TRBV29-1 | . | TRBJ1-1 | TRBD1
CASSVGLGPISPLHF | TGTGCCAGCAGCGTGGGACTGGGGCCTATTTCACCCCTCCACTTT | TRBV9 | . | TRBJ1-6 | .
CASSLALSGSYNEQFF | TGTGCCAGCAGCTTAGCCCTCAGCGGTTCCTACAATGAGCAGTTCTTC | TRBV7-3 | . | TRBJ2-1 | .
CASSSGTHNEQFF | TGTGCCAGCAGCTCCGGGACTCACAATGAGCAGTTCTTC | TRBV7-3 | . | TRBJ2-1 | .
CASSSTGTTDTQYF | TGTGCCAGCAGTTCTACCGGGACCACAGATACGCAGTATTTT | TRBV6-5 | once | TRBJ2-3 | .
CAWSAFKDREGGNQPQHF | TGTGCCTGGAGTGCATTTAAGGACAGGGAGGGGGGCAATCAGCCCCAGCATTTT | TRBV30 | . | TRBJ1-5 | TRBD1
CASSRGSSYNEQFF | TGTGCCAGCAGTAGGGGCAGCTCCTACAATGAGCAGTTCTTC | TRBV6-5 | . | TRBJ2-1 | .
CASTLSRMAGNTIYF | TGTGCCAGCACCCTAAGTAGGATGGCTGGAAACACCATATATTTT | TRBV28 | . | TRBJ1-3 | .
CASSYAGTGAHGYTF | TGTGCCAGCAGTTACGCCGGGACAGGGGCTCATGGCTACACCTTC | TRBV6-5 | medium-sized | TRBJ1-2 | TRBD1
CSVGTDRDIEAFF | TGCAGCGTGGGGACCGACAGGGACATTGAAGCTTTCTTT | TRBV29-1 | few | TRBJ1-1 | TRBD1
CASSQRPPGESCSGNTIYF | TGCGCCAGCAGTCAAAGGCCCCCAGGGGAGTCCTGCTCTGGAAACACCATATATTTT | TRBV23-1 | . | TRBJ1-3 | .
CASSQGAGELFF | TGTGCCAGCAGCCAAGGCGCCGGGGAGCTGTTTTTT | TRBV14 | . | TRBJ2-2 | .
CASSILTGELFF | TGTGCCAGTAGTATCCTGACCGGGGAGCTGTTTTTT | TRBV19 | . | TRBJ2-2 | .
CASSYTDYSNYGYTF | TGTGCCAGCAGTTACACGGACTATTCTAACTATGGCTACACCTTC | TRBV6-6 | . | TRBJ1-2 | .
CASTPWAGENNEQFF | TGTGCCAGCACCCCTTGGGCAGGGGAGAACAATGAGCAGTTCTTC | TRBV7-2 | . | TRBJ2-1 | .
CASSSLLETGELFF | TGTGCCAGCAGCTCCCTACTAGAGACCGGGGAGCTGTTTTTT | TRBV7-9 | . | TRBJ2-2 | .
CASSPPLYEQYF | TGTGCCAGCAGCCCACCTCTATACGAGCAGTACTTC | TRBV28 | . | TRBJ2-7 | .
CASSGRLAGSNTGELFF | TGTGCCAGCAGTGGGCGACTAGCGGGGTCGAACACCGGGGAGCTGTTTTTT | TRBV2 | . | TRBJ2-2 | TRBD2
CASSSLPDRPNTEAFF | TGTGCCAGCAGCTCGCTCCCGGACAGACCGAACACTGAAGCTTTCTTT | TRBV7-8 | . | TRBJ1-1 | .
CASSNVSGRGGHF | TGTGCCAGCAGTAACGTCTCAGGACGGGGAGGGCATTTT | TRBV28 | few | TRBJ1-5 | .
CASSPSPTGNQPQHF | TGTGCCAGCAGCCCCAGCCCGACAGGAAATCAGCCCCAGCATTTT | TRBV7-8 | . | TRBJ1-5 | .
CASGNSQETQYF | TGTGCCAGCGGTAACAGCCAAGAGACCCAGTACTTC | TRBV6-1 | . | TRBJ2-5 | .
CASSSGLAGGPQYF | TGTGCCAGCAGCTCGGGACTAGCGGGGGGACCGCAGTATTTT | TRBV5-4 | . | TRBJ2-3 | TRBD2
CATSREGVSSTEAFF | TGTGCCACCAGCAGAGAAGGGGTGTCGAGCACTGAAGCTTTCTTT | TRBV15 | few | TRBJ1-1 | .
CASSYSRAVNNSPLHF | TGTGCCAGCAGTTACTCACGAGCGGTAAATAATTCACCCCTCCACTTT | TRBV6-5 | few | TRBJ1-6 | .